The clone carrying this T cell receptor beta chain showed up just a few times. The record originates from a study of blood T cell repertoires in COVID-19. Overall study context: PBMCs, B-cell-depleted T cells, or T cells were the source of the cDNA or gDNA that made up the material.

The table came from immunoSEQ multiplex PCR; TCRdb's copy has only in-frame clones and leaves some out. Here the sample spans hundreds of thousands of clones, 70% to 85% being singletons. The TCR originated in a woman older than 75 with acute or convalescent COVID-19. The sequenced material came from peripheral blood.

CDR3 DNA sequence: TGTGCCAGCAGTGCAGGGTCGCCCCAGCATTTT. It translates to CASSAGSPQHF. The rearrangement joins TRBV6-2 or TRBV6-3 to TRBJ1-5, with a weak D call TRBD1 (5 bases). This CDR3 has 11 amino acids. Germline loops: CDR1 MNHEY, CDR2 SVGEGT. The ends were cut back, 5 bases at V and 9 bases at J, with 8 bases in the middle.